Listed below are T cell receptor beta chains from one sample, sequenced in a study of blood T cell repertoires in COVID-19. The method was immunoSEQ multiplex PCR; TCRdb's version includes in-frame clones alone and lacks a portion of them. The top ten hold roughly 2% of the sample, which has some 180,000 clones, 88% seen once. The specimen sequenced was peripheral blood. These receptors all come from a man between 50 and 59 years old who had recovered from COVID-19. CDR3s include the opening cysteine and the closing phenylalanine or tryptophan. The D gene is left open where the match is weak. Clone size appears in some rows only: once, few, many, or a class for an expanded clone.

V gene	clone size	D gene	J gene	CDR3 DNA	CDR3 protein
TRBV27	.	TRBD2	TRBJ2-3	TGTGCCAGCAGTTTGGTTAGCGGGGCAGGTGGAGATACGCAGTATTTT	CASSLVSGAGGDTQYF
TRBV30	once	TRBD2	TRBJ2-1	TGTGCCTGGAGTACCTCGGGGGGGTATTACAATGAGCAGTTCTTC	CAWSTSGGYYNEQFF
TRBV19	.	.	TRBJ1-2	TGTGCCAGTAGTACCATGGGACATTGGGTGGACTATGGCTACACCTTC	CASSTMGHWVDYGYTF
TRBV4-3	.	TRBD2	TRBJ2-7	TGCGCCAGCAGCCAAGCTTCGGGGAGGGAGGGTGGCGAGCAGTACTTC	CASSQASGREGGEQYF
TRBV19	.	TRBD1	TRBJ2-1	TGTGCCAGTAGTGCACAGGGGGTAGCCTACAATGAGCAGTTCTTC	CASSAQGVAYNEQFF
TRBV7-8	few	.	TRBJ1-5	TGTGCCAGCAGCGAGAGGGCAAGAGGGCGGAATCAGCCCCAGCATTTT	CASSERARGRNQPQHF
TRBV7-6	.	TRBD2	TRBJ2-1	TGTGCCAGCAGCACCGGGACTAGCGGGGTGAGTGAGCAGTTCTTC	CASSTGTSGVSEQFF
TRBV5-1	.	TRBD2	TRBJ2-7	TGCGCCAGCAGCTTGGGCAAACTAGCGGGATCCACCTACGAGCAGTACTTC	CASSLGKLAGSTYEQYF
TRBV11-2	.	.	TRBJ1-1	TGTGCCAGCAGCTTATTCCTAGACACTGAAGCTTTCTTT	CASSLFLDTEAFF
TRBV7-2	.	.	TRBJ1-5	TGTGCCAGCAGCTCACAGGGATTCGGGCGGAGCAATCAGCCCCAGCATTTT	CASSSQGFGRSNQPQHF
TRBV27	.	.	TRBJ2-3	TGTGCCAGCAGTTTACTCCAGGGGACCACAGATACGCAGTATTTT	CASSLLQGTTDTQYF
TRBV6-1	.	TRBD2	TRBJ2-7	TGTGCCAGCAGTAAAGGACTAGACGGGGGACGGGAGCAGTACTTC	CASSKGLDGGREQYF
TRBV3-1/TRBV3-2	.	.	TRBJ1-1	TGTGCCAGCAGCCAAGACAGTAACACTGAAGCTTTCTTT	CASSQDSNTEAFF
TRBV30	.	.	TRBJ2-2	TGTGCCTGGACAGGTTACACCGGGGAGCTGTTTTTT	CAWTGYTGELFF
TRBV11-2	few	TRBD1	TRBJ1-1	TGTGCCAGCAGTCGCGACAGGGGGACTGAAGCTTTCTTT	CASSRDRGTEAFF
TRBV7-2	.	.	TRBJ2-1	TGTGCCAGCAGCTTAGCACAGGGCTCCAACAATGAGCAGTTCTTC	CASSLAQGSNNEQFF
TRBV21-1	.	.	TRBJ2-3	TGTGCCAGCAGCAAAGGGGCGGGGGCCCACACAGATACGCAGTATTTT	CASSKGAGAHTDTQYF
TRBV2	.	.	TRBJ1-4	TGTGCCAGCAGTGACTTGGGACATGAACTGTTTTTT	CASSDLGHELFF